Listed below are T cell receptor beta chains from one sample, sequenced in a study of blood T cell repertoires in COVID-19. Libraries were prepared by immunoSEQ multiplex PCR; TCRdb keeps only in-frame clonotypes and omits some of them. The table lists around 180,000 clones, 88% of them singletons. The material sequenced was peripheral blood. The receptors come from a human donor in a cohort sampled during active COVID-19. The CDR3 runs from the conserved cysteine through the conserved F or W. The order of the fields is CDR3 length, D gene, J gene, V gene, clone size, CDR3 protein, CDR3 DNA. D genes are given only for firm matches. Only some rows state a clone size, as once, few, many or a class for expanded clones.

CDR3 length: 16
D gene: .
J gene: TRBJ1-4
V gene: TRBV12-2
clone size: .
CDR3 protein: CASRLERVGLNEKLFF
CDR3 DNA: TGTGCAAGTCGCTTAGAGCGTGTGGGACTTAATGAAAAACTGTTTTTT

CDR3 length: 15
D gene: TRBD1
J gene: TRBJ2-3
V gene: TRBV5-6
clone size: .
CDR3 protein: CASSLDRGRSDTQYF
CDR3 DNA: TGTGCCAGCAGCTTGGACAGGGGGCGCTCAGATACGCAGTATTTT

CDR3 length: 15
D gene: TRBD2
J gene: TRBJ2-2
V gene: TRBV2
clone size: .
CDR3 protein: CASSVTSGNTGELFF
CDR3 DNA: TGTGCCAGCAGTGTTACTAGCGGGAACACCGGGGAGCTGTTTTTT

CDR3 length: 14
D gene: TRBD2
J gene: TRBJ2-3
V gene: TRBV19
clone size: once
CDR3 protein: CASSIAGVTDTQYF
CDR3 DNA: TGTGCCAGTAGTATTGCGGGAGTCACAGATACGCAGTATTTT

CDR3 length: 16
D gene: TRBD1
J gene: TRBJ2-2
V gene: TRBV24-1
clone size: .
CDR3 protein: CATSDPRQGNTGELFF
CDR3 DNA: TGTGCCACCAGTGACCCCAGACAGGGGAACACCGGGGAGCTGTTTTTT

CDR3 length: 16
D gene: TRBD2
J gene: TRBJ2-1
V gene: TRBV7-4
clone size: .
CDR3 protein: CASSVPGTSHRDEQFF
CDR3 DNA: TGTGCCAGCAGCGTACCCGGGACTAGCCACAGGGATGAGCAGTTCTTC

CDR3 length: 18
D gene: TRBD1
J gene: TRBJ1-4
V gene: TRBV30
clone size: .
CDR3 protein: CAWSVYVGGAATNEKLFF
CDR3 DNA: TGTGCCTGGAGTGTATATGTAGGGGGCGCCGCAACTAATGAAAAACTGTTTTTT

CDR3 length: 16
D gene: .
J gene: TRBJ2-2
V gene: TRBV7-2
clone size: .
CDR3 protein: CASSLAWRANTGELFF
CDR3 DNA: TGTGCCAGCAGCTTAGCGTGGAGAGCGAACACCGGGGAGCTGTTTTTT

CDR3 length: 14
D gene: TRBD2
J gene: TRBJ2-5
V gene: TRBV15
clone size: .
CDR3 protein: CATSRGLAGETQYF
CDR3 DNA: TGTGCCACCAGCAGAGGACTAGCGGGAGAGACCCAGTACTTC

CDR3 length: 19
D gene: .
J gene: TRBJ1-6
V gene: TRBV5-5
clone size: .
CDR3 protein: CASSPPGFGGSSYNSPLHF
CDR3 DNA: TGTGCCAGCAGCCCACCAGGATTTGGGGGGAGCTCCTATAATTCACCCCTCCACTTT

CDR3 length: 13
D gene: TRBD1
J gene: TRBJ1-5
V gene: TRBV28
clone size: few
CDR3 protein: CASSTRGNQPQHF
CDR3 DNA: TGTGCCAGCAGCACCAGGGGGAATCAGCCCCAGCATTTT

CDR3 length: 13
D gene: TRBD1
J gene: TRBJ2-7
V gene: TRBV6-2/TRBV6-3
clone size: .
CDR3 protein: CASSTGQEDEQYF
CDR3 DNA: TGTGCCAGCAGTACGGGACAGGAAGACGAGCAGTACTTC

CDR3 length: 17
D gene: TRBD2
J gene: TRBJ2-7
V gene: TRBV7-2
clone size: .
CDR3 protein: CASSPNARGVTPYEQYF
CDR3 DNA: TGTGCCAGCAGCCCTAATGCGCGGGGGGTCACACCCTACGAGCAGTACTTC

CDR3 length: 15
D gene: .
J gene: TRBJ2-7
V gene: TRBV28
clone size: .
CDR3 protein: CASSLVERVSYEQYF
CDR3 DNA: TGTGCCAGCAGTTTAGTGGAGCGGGTCTCCTACGAGCAGTACTTC

CDR3 length: 15
D gene: .
J gene: TRBJ2-7
V gene: TRBV28
clone size: once
CDR3 protein: CASLMLQGGAYEQYF
CDR3 DNA: TGTGCCAGCCTAATGCTGCAGGGGGGAGCCTACGAGCAGTACTTC

CDR3 length: 15
D gene: .
J gene: TRBJ1-4
V gene: TRBV6-5
clone size: .
CDR3 protein: CASSYSSTVNEKLFF
CDR3 DNA: TGTGCCAGCAGTTACTCGTCGACAGTTAATGAAAAACTGTTTTTT

CDR3 length: 13
D gene: .
J gene: TRBJ1-4
V gene: TRBV5-4
clone size: .
CDR3 protein: CASSTRGNEKLFF
CDR3 DNA: TGTGCCAGCAGCACCAGGGGTAATGAAAAACTGTTTTTT

CDR3 length: 16
D gene: .
J gene: TRBJ2-5
V gene: TRBV10-3
clone size: .
CDR3 protein: CAISEFEELGQETQYF
CDR3 DNA: TGTGCCATCAGTGAGTTCGAGGAACTCGGACAAGAGACCCAGTACTTC

CDR3 length: 17
D gene: .
J gene: TRBJ2-2
V gene: TRBV11-2
clone size: .
CDR3 protein: CASSLDSRYSYVRELFF
CDR3 DNA: TGTGCCAGCAGCTTAGATTCTCGCTACAGCTATGTTAGGGAGCTGTTTTTT

CDR3 length: 14
D gene: TRBD2
J gene: TRBJ2-7
V gene: TRBV9
clone size: .
CDR3 protein: CASGRGGSSYEQYF
CDR3 DNA: TGTGCCAGCGGGCGGGGAGGGAGCTCCTACGAGCAGTACTTC

CDR3 length: 17
D gene: TRBD1
J gene: TRBJ2-2
V gene: TRBV5-1
clone size: .
CDR3 protein: CASSPGTGLMGTGELFF
CDR3 DNA: TGCGCCAGCAGCCCAGGGACAGGCTTAATGGGCACCGGGGAGCTGTTTTTT

CDR3 length: 15
D gene: TRBD1
J gene: TRBJ2-3
V gene: TRBV10-3
clone size: .
CDR3 protein: CAISGGQGGTDTQYF
CDR3 DNA: TGTGCCATCAGTGGGGGACAGGGAGGCACAGATACGCAGTATTTT

CDR3 length: 15
D gene: .
J gene: TRBJ2-1
V gene: TRBV7-8
clone size: .
CDR3 protein: CASSRIVGHYNEQFF
CDR3 DNA: TGTGCCAGCAGCCGCATTGTGGGCCATTACAATGAGCAGTTCTTC

CDR3 length: 15
D gene: .
J gene: TRBJ1-2
V gene: TRBV9
clone size: .
CDR3 protein: CASSVAAGPLYGYTF
CDR3 DNA: TGTGCCAGCAGCGTAGCGGCGGGACCGTTGTATGGCTACACCTTC

CDR3 length: 17
D gene: TRBD2
J gene: TRBJ2-3
V gene: TRBV6-2/TRBV6-3
clone size: .
CDR3 protein: CASSYLRGLAGGDTQYF
CDR3 DNA: TGTGCCAGCAGTTATCTTAGGGGACTAGCGGGAGGAGATACGCAGTATTTT

CDR3 length: 16
D gene: TRBD2
J gene: TRBJ2-1
V gene: TRBV5-4
clone size: once
CDR3 protein: CASSSRTSGGAGEQFF
CDR3 DNA: TGTGCCAGCAGCTCGAGGACTAGCGGGGGGGCCGGTGAGCAGTTCTTC

CDR3 length: 15
D gene: TRBD1
J gene: TRBJ1-1
V gene: TRBV28
clone size: .
CDR3 protein: CASRTQGTGSNEAFF
CDR3 DNA: TGTGCCAGCAGAACGCAAGGGACAGGATCCAATGAAGCTTTCTTT

CDR3 length: 14
D gene: .
J gene: TRBJ2-7
V gene: TRBV7-2
clone size: .
CDR3 protein: CASRSRSGTYEQYF
CDR3 DNA: TGTGCCAGCAGAAGCAGGTCCGGAACCTACGAGCAGTACTTC

CDR3 length: 13
D gene: .
J gene: TRBJ1-4
V gene: TRBV9
clone size: .
CDR3 protein: CASSVGLNEKLFF
CDR3 DNA: TGTGCCAGCAGCGTCGGTTTGAATGAAAAACTGTTTTTT

CDR3 length: 15
D gene: TRBD1
J gene: TRBJ2-7
V gene: TRBV6-5
clone size: .
CDR3 protein: CASGNRDRLPYEQYF
CDR3 DNA: TGTGCCAGCGGCAACCGGGACAGGCTTCCCTACGAGCAGTACTTC